This T cell receptor beta chain was sequenced during a study of T-cell memory formation after mild COVID-19 (dated by TCRdb to about 2021). A note on the overall study: Most TCR sequence clusters were specific to one of the two donors. Longitudinal TCRalpha and TCRbeta repertoire sequencing tracked T-cell clones expanding and contracting after mild COVID-19 in a couple of donors. The cohort comprised two young, previously healthy adult volunteers, one female and one male. What the authors observed across the whole study: The study included only a couple of mild cases, and larger cohorts that include severe cases with pre-infection samples were judged to be necessary. Balanced CD4/CD8 phenotypes were observed for clones contracting from day 15 to 85, whereas a bias towards CD4+ was observed for a second wave of clones expanding from day 15 to 37. Some responding clones were found in pre-infection memory, which suggests that pre-existing cross-reactive memory T cells took part in the SARS-CoV-2 response. SARS-CoV-2 specificity was not confirmed for the second-wave clones peaking on day 37. Contracting CD4+ clones turned up mainly in the CM and EM memory subsets, whereas EMRA was where CD8+ clones were enriched.

Ficoll-Paque density gradient centrifugation was used to isolate PBMCs. This clonotype was found a few times. Its antigen has not been determined. No quality values exist for individual bases; no much larger clone is one base distant. TCRdb shows the sequencer as Illumina NovaSeq 6000. cDNA libraries for TCRalpha and TCRbeta were prepared by 5'RACE using constant-segment primers, with sample barcodes and unique molecular identifiers added. Trizol reagent was used to extract RNA from every sample. Library amplification was performed in two PCR steps, and a second sample barcode and Illumina TruSeq adapters were introduced in the second step. Libraries were sequenced on an Illumina NovaSeq with 2 x 150 bp paired-end reads. In the source study's methods: With migec v1.2.7, reads were demultiplexed and then collapsed into UMI-guided consensus sequences. With mixcr v2.1.11, UMI consensuses were aligned to TRA and TRB V and J templates and assembled into clonotypes. Clonotypes were classified as expanded or contracted when called significant by both edgeR and NoisET, with noise models trained on biological replicates. For edgeR calls, the thresholds were a false discovery rate-adjusted p below 0.01 and a log2 fold-change of 1. As an exploratory analysis of dynamics, PCA with hierarchical clustering was applied to max-normalized trajectories of the 1000 most abundant clonotypes. Each responding clone was given a CD4 or CD8 phenotype based on the CD4+ and CD8+ repertoires, which had been sequenced separately. TCRdb reprocessed the public reads (quality trimming at Q25 with fastp, clone calling with MiXCR) and kept in-frame beta chains. CDR3 protein sequences are deduplicated, and each keeps its most common genes and DNA. The V and J calls and clone size come from TCRdb's table, not from the authors' own analysis. Within this sample are approximately 250,000 distinct CDR3 sequences, with roughly 17% of them counted one time only. The biggest ten clones account for roughly a fifth of the sample.

Sequences DFQATT (CDR1) and SNEGSKA (CDR2) are obtained from the germline V gene (reference sequence). Trimming takes 6 bases from V and 7 bases from J, and the germline ends sit 19 bases apart. Its CDR3 holds 14 amino acids, cysteine through phenylalanine. The sequence is cut down to CDR3 DNA, 42 bases in frame from base 1. This clonotype was obtained from a man aged 18 to 30 who had mild COVID-19 (a few samples of this study predate the infection). The sample titles of this study are shuffled in the database, so cell type and time point are left out; the donor was told from shared clones. Recombination connected TRBV20-1 to TRBJ2-1, with TRBD2 as a weak D call on 5 bases. Sequencing was performed on PBMCs or a T cell subset sorted from them (not recorded which). Here the CDR3 is given as CSAPPRTPDNEQFF. The nucleotides are TGCAGTGCCCCCCCTAGGACTCCAGATAATGAGCAGTTCTTC.